These 30 T cell receptor beta chains share one sample of origin, sequenced in a study of Ad26.COV2.S vaccination and SARS-CoV-2 variants (dated by TCRdb to 2020 to 2022). Libraries were constructed by the immunoSEQ multiplex PCR assay. TCRdb stores this immuneACCESS table with in-frame sequences only. Part of the clones is absent; in the studies checked, under half of the shortfall reflects unresolved V genes, and no reason is known for the rest. This sample lists 350,000 to 500,000 clones; nearly 90% were detected once. Approximately 2.5% of the sample lies in the top ten. The sample's treatment or condition, from its label and the paper: roughly 19 received Ad26.COV2.S at low or high dose, single or two shots; 5 received placebo; per-sample allocation not given. Repertoires of vaccine and placebo recipients were sequenced from samples collected on day 63 after the first injection. The sample was peripheral blood, taken in a trial of Ad26.COV2.S vaccine versus placebo. These receptors all come from a person between 18 and 60 years old who received the Ad26.COV2.S COVID-19 vaccine or a placebo.

The CDR3 sequence is CASSLSGTQYNEQFF. CDR3 DNA: TGCGCCAGCAGCTTGTCCGGGACTCAATACAATGAGCAGTTCTTC. The chain couples TRBV5-1 to TRBJ2-1, with D perhaps matching TRBD2 (6 bases). This CDR3 spans 15 amino acids. From germline, CDR1 is SGHRS and CDR2 YFSETQ. V gave up 1 base and J gave up 4 bases, with 12 bases separating them.

This clone was picked up one time. The gene calls are TRBV9 and TRBJ1-2, with D unclear. Germline V gives CDR1 SGDLS, CDR2 YYNGEE. The CDR3 covers 13 residues. The V end lost 4 bases, the J end lost 4 bases, and 11 bases lay between the germline ends. In DNA form, the CDR3 reads TGTGCCAGCAGCCACGGACGGATCTATGGCTACACCTTC. It yields the protein CASSHGRIYGYTF.

This clone was counted once. V gene TRBV28 combines with J gene TRBJ1-1; tentative D call: TRBD1 (6 bases). V was trimmed by 3 bases and J by 3 bases, leaving 17 bases between them. Germline V CDR1 and CDR2: MDHEN, SYDVKM. This CDR3 comprises 16 residues. The CDR3 nucleotides read TGTGCCAGCAGTTTGGTTCAGGGGTCGGGAGACACTGAAGCTTTCTTT. As protein: CASSLVQGSGDTEAFF. The full variable domain, its missing parts supplied by reference TRBV28 and TRBJ1-1, is DVKVTQSSRYLVKRTGEKVFLECVQDMDHENMFWYRQDPGLGLRLIYFSYDVKMKEKGDIPEGYSVSREKKERFSLILESASTNQTSMYLCASSLVQGSGDTEAFFGQGTRLTVV.

The chain couples TRBV27 to TRBJ1-2, with D possibly being TRBD1 (6 bases). CDR3 size: 17 residues. Germline V CDR1 and CDR2: MNHEY, SMNVEV (reference sequence). Trimming shortened V by 10 bases and J by 2 bases, and 26 bases separated the two germline ends. The CDR3 nucleotides read TGTGCCACCCGACAACCGTTGGGAGGGACATGGAACTATGGCTACACCTTC. Residues: CATRQPLGGTWNYGYTF.

The V call is TRBV28, the J call TRBJ2-6; the D is unclear. There are 16 residues in the CDR3. The V end was cut by 5 bases, the J end by 1 base, with 12 bases between. Germline values: CDR1 MDHEN, CDR2 SYDVKM. In DNA form, the CDR3 reads TGTGCCAGCAGTACCCCCGCGTTGTCTGGGGCCAACGTCCTGACTTTC. Protein: CASSTPALSGANVLTF.

This chain links TRBV18 with TRBJ1-3, with a possible D match to TRBD1 (6 bases). CDR1 is KGHSH, CDR2 LQKENI, per germline. The CDR3 consists of 16 residues. V dropped 1 base and J dropped 1 base, with 11 bases sitting between them. CDR3 nucleotide sequence: TGTGCCAGCTCACCACGGCAGGGGCGTTCTGGAAACACCATATATTTT. Protein: CASSPRQGRSGNTIYF.

The chain is built from TRBV12-2 and TRBJ2-5; whether TRBD2, the table's D call, matches the DNA was not checked. TRBV12-2 is recorded as a pseudogene. CDR3 length equals 15 residues. The CDR3 DNA sequence: TGTGCAAGTCGCTCCCCCGGGCGGGATCAGGAGACCCAGTACTTC. It specifies CASRSPGRDQETQYF.

This clone showed up just once. As DNA, the CDR3 is TGTGCCATCAGAGAATCTGACAACGGGCTTAACTATGGCTACACCTTC. Protein product: CAIRESDNGLNYGYTF. The V call is TRBV10-3, the J call TRBJ1-2; no clear D gene. The CDR3 is 16 amino acids. The V end was cut by 6 bases, the J end by 1 base, with 18 bases between. Germline V gene data show CDR1 as ENHRY and CDR2 as SYGVKD.

The genes are TRBV19 and TRBJ1-5; 7 bases are a match to TRBD1. The CDR3 totals 22 residues. Germline V CDR1 and CDR2: LNHDA, SQIVND (reference sequence). After removal of 1 base from V and 2 bases from J, the junction contained 23 bases not matched to a gene. The CDR3 reads CASSIGVGWDSDLRRGNQPQHF. CDR3 in DNA: TGTGCCAGTAGTATAGGTGTAGGCTGGGACAGCGACCTTCGGAGGGGCAATCAGCCCCAGCATTTT.

The rearrangement links TRBV7-2 to TRBJ1-2; 7 bases align to TRBD1. Per the germline V gene, CDR1 is SGHTA and CDR2 is FQGNSA. The junction had 2 bases not matched to a gene; V was cut back by 3 bases and J by 7 bases. The CDR3 is 12 residues long. The CDR3 nucleotides read TGTGCCAGCAGCTTTTCAGGGGGTGGCTACACCTTC. It specifies CASSFSGGGYTF.

The V gene is TRBV5-1, the J gene TRBJ2-1; no clear D gene. The V end lost 4 bases, the J end lost 0 bases, and 14 bases lay between the germline ends. Per the germline V gene, CDR1 is SGHRS and CDR2 is YFSETQ. The CDR3 sequence is 16 residues long. The DNA of the CDR3 is TGCGCCAGCAGCCCGCCGGGCCTTCGCTCCTACAATGAGCAGTTCTTC. The encoded protein is CASSPPGLRSYNEQFF. The full variable domain, rest sourced from reference TRBV5-1 and TRBJ2-1, is KAGVTQTPRYLIKTRGQQVTLSCSPISGHRSVSWYQQTPGQGLQFLFEYFSETQRNKGNFPGRFSGRQFSNSRSEMNVSTLELGDSALYLCASSPPGLRSYNEQFFGPGTRLTVL.

This clone was seen only once. V usage is TRBV25-1 and J usage is TRBJ1-1, with a tentative D call TRBD1 (5 bases). Per the germline V gene, CDR1 is MGHDK and CDR2 is SYGVNS. The CDR3 has 13 residues. Trimming stripped 9 bases from V and 5 bases from J, with 16 bases between. The CDR3 nucleotides are TGTGCCAGTACCGGGACGGGGAGGACTGAAGCTTTCTTT. Translated, it gives CASTGTGRTEAFF.

The V gene is TRBV18, the J gene TRBJ1-6; D ambiguous. CDR1 KGHSH and CDR2 LQKENI come from the germline V gene. V lost 3 bases and J 6 bases, leaving 12 bases between the germline ends. The CDR3 is 15 residues long. CDR3: CASSPQVSANSPLHF. As DNA, the CDR3 is TGTGCCAGCTCACCCCAGGTCTCCGCTAATTCACCCCTCCACTTT.

The chain joins TRBV18 to TRBJ1-1; D ambiguous. The CDR3 consists of 13 residues. Trimming removed 4 bases at V and 0 bases at J, with 6 bases between. Germline V gives CDR1 KGHSH, CDR2 LQKENI. The CDR3 coding sequence is TGTGCCAGCTCACGGACGGTGAACACTGAAGCTTTCTTT. Translation gives CASSRTVNTEAFF.

DNA of the CDR3: TGTGCCAGCAGTTTATCAGGGGGTCTCGACTATGGCTACACCTTC. Translated, it gives CASSLSGGLDYGYTF. V is TRBV28 and J is TRBJ1-2; 7 bases are shared with TRBD1. CDR1 MDHEN and CDR2 SYDVKM come from the germline V gene. Unmatched junction bases numbered 5, after V lost 1 base and J lost 3 bases. The CDR3 totals 15 residues.

The chain couples TRBV28 to TRBJ2-5; TRBD2 agrees at 7 bases. This CDR3 contains 15 residues. V shed 6 bases and J 4 bases; nucleotides not matched to a gene: 11. Germline V gene sequence: CDR1 MDHEN, CDR2 SYDVKM. The CDR3 here is CASSRGSGKGETQYF. The CDR3 coding sequence is TGTGCCAGCAGCCGGGGCAGCGGGAAAGGAGAGACCCAGTACTTC. Filled out from reference TRBV28 and TRBJ2-5, the complete variable domain reads DVKVTQSSRYLVKRTGEKVFLECVQDMDHENMFWYRQDPGLGLRLIYFSYDVKMKEKGDIPEGYSVSREKKERFSLILESASTNQTSMYLCASSRGSGKGETQYFGPGTRLLVL.

The chain recombines TRBV27 with TRBJ2-7, with 9 positions matching TRBD2. The germline gives CDR1 MNHEY, CDR2 SMNVEV (reference sequence). This CDR3 region has 15 residues. The junction had 7 bases not matched to a gene; V was cut back by 5 bases and J by 2 bases. This CDR3 is CASSPGLANTYEQYV. In DNA form, the CDR3 reads TGTGCCAGCAGTCCCGGACTAGCGAACACCTACGAGCAGTACGTC.

The rearrangement joins TRBV7-9 to TRBJ2-1; D is ambiguous. V lost 3 bases and J lost 2, with 2 bases in between. CDR1 and CDR2 (germline): SEHNR, FQNEAQ (reference sequence). This CDR3 contains 12 residues. The CDR3 is CASSFTYNEQFF. The CDR3 region has the DNA TGTGCCAGCAGCTTTACCTACAATGAGCAGTTCTTC.

The genes are TRBV5-1 and TRBJ1-6; weak D call: TRBD1 (5 bases). The CDR3 has 15 residues. Germline assignment: CDR1 SGHRS and CDR2 YFSETQ. The germline V and J ends were trimmed by 0 bases and 6 bases, with 10 bases remaining between them. The CDR3 nucleotides read TGCGCCAGCAGCTTGGGGGGGTTCAGTAATTCACCCCTCCACTTT. Protein product: CASSLGGFSNSPLHF.

This chain uses TRBV6-5 with TRBJ1-6, with no clear D. The CDR3 is made up of 12 amino acids. The germline V gene has CDR1 MNHEY and CDR2 SVGAGI. V shed 2 bases and J shed 8 bases, with 4 bases lying between them. This CDR3 is CASSYADSPLHF. Here the CDR3 DNA reads TGTGCCAGCAGTTACGCGGATTCACCCCTCCACTTT.

V and J are TRBV10-3 and TRBJ1-3, with D perhaps TRBD1 (6 bases). CDR1 is ENHRY and CDR2 is SYGVKD in the germline V gene. Trimming cost V 2 bases and J 1 base, with 21 bases left between them. The CDR3 is 19 residues long. The CDR3 DNA sequence: TGTGCCATCAGTGAGGAGCTATCCAGGGGTACGCGGTCTGGAAACACCATATATTTT. This encodes CAISEELSRGTRSGNTIYF.

The CDR3 DNA reads as TGTGCCAGCAGCAGGAACCGGGACGCCAACACCGGGGAGCTGTTTTTT. Protein product: CASSRNRDANTGELFF. This chain connects TRBV21-1 to TRBJ2-2. TRBV21-1 is an annotated pseudogene. This CDR3 contains 16 residues.

This clone has more than one count but fewer than ten. The chain carries TRBV7-3 and TRBJ2-5; perhaps TRBD1 as D (6 bases). The CDR3 totals 14 residues. V gave up 5 bases and J gave up 4 bases, with 14 bases separating them. Germline V gives CDR1 SGHTA, CDR2 FQGTGA. The CDR3 region has the DNA TGTGCCAGCAGCCCGCGCAGGGGCGGAGAGACCCAGTACTTC. Translation: CASSPRRGGETQYF.

The gene calls are TRBV19 and TRBJ1-2; no firm D call. The CDR3 runs 15 residues. CDR1 and CDR2 from the germline V gene are LNHDA and SQIVND (reference sequence). Trimming left V 5 bases short and J 2 bases short, with 15 bases between. CDR3 nucleotide sequence: TGTGCCAGTAGTTATAACAGAAGGGAAAACTATGGCTACACCTTC. Protein: CASSYNRRENYGYTF.

V usage is TRBV28 and J usage is TRBJ1-4, with a tentative D call TRBD1 (5 bases). The CDR3 is 14 residues long. The ends were cut back, 1 base at V and 7 bases at J, with 10 bases in the middle. CDR1 is MDHEN, CDR2 SYDVKM, per germline. The CDR3 reads CASSLSGAGEKLFF. In nucleotides, the CDR3 is TGTGCCAGCAGTTTATCCGGGGCAGGTGAAAAACTGTTTTTT.

The V and J genes are TRBV5-4 and TRBJ2-6, with D possibly TRBD1 on 6 matching bases. Germline CDR1 reads SGHNT; CDR2 reads YYREEE (reference sequence). V was trimmed by 4 bases and J by 0 bases, leaving 11 bases between them. This CDR3 is 16 amino acids long. In DNA form, the CDR3 reads TGTGCCAGCAGCGTTTACAGGGACTCTGGGGCCAACGTCCTGACTTTC. It codes for CASSVYRDSGANVLTF.

This clone was observed a single time. V usage is TRBV27 and J usage is TRBJ1-1, with D unresolved. Germline CDR1 is MNHEY and CDR2 is SMNVEV (reference sequence). V shed 5 bases and J shed 1 base, with 11 bases lying between them. This CDR3 contains 14 residues. The CDR3 DNA reads TGTGCCAGCAGTCCAAGGCGGACGAACACTGAAGCTTTCTTT. Residues: CASSPRRTNTEAFF.

This clone is a singleton in its sample. This chain links TRBV5-6 with TRBJ2-3, with TRBD2 identical over 8 bases. The CDR3 runs 13 residues. The ends lost 5 bases at V and 8 bases at J; junction bases unmatched: 7. Per the germline V gene, CDR1 is SGHDT and CDR2 is YYEEEE. This chain's CDR3 is CASRPAGRGTQYF. DNA of the CDR3: TGTGCCAGCAGACCCGCCGGGAGGGGTACGCAGTATTTT.

This chain uses TRBV30 with TRBJ2-5; D may be TRBD1 or TRBD2 (5 bases each). The V gene lost 5 bases and the J gene lost 1 base, with 11 bases spanning the gap. Germline lookup yields CDR1 GTSNPN and CDR2 SVGIG (reference sequence). This CDR3 has 13 residues. The chain's CDR3 is CAWSTGTQETQYF. CDR3 nucleotide sequence: TGTGCCTGGTCAACCGGGACCCAAGAGACCCAGTACTTC. Complete variable domain (other parts from reference TRBV30 and TRBJ2-5): SQTIHQWPATLVQPVGSPLSLECTVEGTSNPNLYWYRQAAGRGLQLLFYSVGIGQISSEVPQNLSASRPQDRQFILSSKKLLLSDSGFYLCAWSTGTQETQYFGPGTRLLVL.

This clone has just one count. V and J are TRBV19 and TRBJ1-6; D is possibly TRBD1 (6 bases). Germline CDR1 and CDR2: LNHDA and SQIVND (reference sequence). V was pared by 6 bases and J by 3 bases, with 15 bases between. CDR3 size: 16 residues. CDR3 sequence (DNA): TGTGCCAGTAGAACCCCGGGACAAGTCTATAATTCACCCCTCCACTTT. It translates to CASRTPGQVYNSPLHF.